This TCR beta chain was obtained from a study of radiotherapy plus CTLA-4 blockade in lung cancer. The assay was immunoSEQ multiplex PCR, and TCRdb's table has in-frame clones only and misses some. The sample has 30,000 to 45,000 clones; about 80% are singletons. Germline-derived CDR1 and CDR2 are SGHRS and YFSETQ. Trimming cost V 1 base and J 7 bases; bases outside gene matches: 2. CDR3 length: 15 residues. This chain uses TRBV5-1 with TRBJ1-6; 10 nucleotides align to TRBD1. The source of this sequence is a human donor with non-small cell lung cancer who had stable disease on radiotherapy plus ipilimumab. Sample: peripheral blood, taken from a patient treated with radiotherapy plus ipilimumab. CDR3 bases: TGCGCCAGCAGCTTGATGACAGGGGGCAATTCACCCCTCCACTTT. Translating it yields CASSLMTGGNSPLHF.